This T cell receptor (beta chain) emerged from a study of blood T cells in healthy people across ages. Notes on the study in general: Comparison with aged donors showed that long-lived donors had more naive CD4+ cells and higher diversity. Correlation between TCR beta diversity and naive T cell percentage was strong.

Per individual sample, total RNA of at least 5 micrograms was extracted. V lost 0 bases to trimming and J lost 2 bases, with 22 bases between them. The V gene's germline CDR1 is SEHNR and CDR2 FQNEAQ (reference sequence). The CDR3 loop spans 19 amino acids. Then a second PCR, running roughly 6 to 12 cycles, was carried out with a sample-barcoded 5' primer and a J-beta primer mix. TCRdb re-derived calls from the 5' RACE reads in MiXCR, one entry per CDR3 protein. This sample has around 750,000 distinct CDR3 sequences, with 50% to 65% found just once. With respect to this clonotype: The antigen is undetermined.

The TCR was taken from an elderly man in good health. The chain joins TRBV7-9 to TRBJ1-1, with D tentatively TRBD1 (5 bases). The sequenced sample consisted of blood. The CDR3 DNA reads TGTGCCAGCAGCTTAGCCCTGATACCGACAGAAACGAGAAACACTGAAGCTTTCTTT. Protein sequence: CASSLALIPTETRNTEAFF.